Listed below are T cell receptor beta chains from one sample, sequenced in a study of cytomegalovirus exposure and HLA in healthy donors. Assay used: immunoSEQ multiplex PCR; TCRdb lists only in-frame clones, some missing. The sample has 120,000 to 150,000 clones, 85% to 90% seen once; the top ten hold about 3.5%. Sequenced: PBMCs. Source of these receptors: a woman between 18 and 30 years old in good health and CMV-seropositive. Both conserved end residues are part of each CDR3. The order of the fields is V gene, D gene, clone size, J gene, CDR3 DNA, CDR3 protein. D genes are given only for firm matches. The listing skips clone size in some rows; elsewhere it reads once, few, many or a size class.

TRBV4-1	-	-	TRBJ2-7	TGCGCCAGCAGCCAAGTTGGGGGGTTCGACGAGCAGTACTTC	CASSQVGGFDEQYF
TRBV7-8	TRBD2	-	TRBJ2-1	TGTGCCAGCACCCCGTGGGAGGGCTCTGAGCAGTTCTTC	CASTPWEGSEQFF
TRBV9	TRBD2	-	TRBJ2-5	TGTGCCAGCAGCGTAGGAGGTAGCGGGGTTGTCTTAGGGACCCAGTACTTC	CASSVGGSGVVLGTQYF
TRBV29-1	TRBD2	-	TRBJ2-1	TGCAGCGGGTCAGTAGCGGGAGTGGGGAATGAGCAGTTCTTC	CSGSVAGVGNEQFF
TRBV10-2	TRBD1	-	TRBJ1-2	TGCGCCAGCAGTGGGGACAGTTATGGCTACACCTTC	CASSGDSYGYTF
TRBV29-1	TRBD2	once	TRBJ2-1	TGCAGCGCCCGACCCCGACCCGGGACTAGAGGGGGTGGTGGGTACAATGAGCAGTTCTTC	CSARPRPGTRGGGGYNEQFF
TRBV2	TRBD2	-	TRBJ2-5	TGTGCCAACTTAGCGGGAGGGAAGGGGACCCAGTACTTC	CANLAGGKGTQYF
TRBV5-6	TRBD1	few	TRBJ1-5	TGTGCCAGCAGCTTTGGACAGGATCAGCCCCAGCATTTT	CASSFGQDQPQHF
TRBV5-4	TRBD1	-	TRBJ2-5	TGTGCCAGCAGCTCAGGGACAGGGACTTACCAAGAGACCCAGTACTTC	CASSSGTGTYQETQYF
TRBV14	TRBD2	-	TRBJ2-3	TGTGCCAGCAGCCAAGCTAGGGGAGGGCCCCCAGATACGCAGTATTTT	CASSQARGGPPDTQYF
TRBV5-8	-	-	TRBJ2-1	TGTGCCAGCAGCCCGGGCCGCGGGGTCTCCTACAATGAGCAGTTCTTC	CASSPGRGVSYNEQFF
TRBV19	TRBD1	-	TRBJ2-1	TGTGCCAGTAGTATAGGGACAGGACAACTTTACAATGAGCAGTTCTTC	CASSIGTGQLYNEQFF
TRBV5-1	-	-	TRBJ2-7	TGCGCCAGCAGCTCGGAGTTAGGGGTCGAGCAGTACTTC	CASSSELGVEQYF
TRBV5-1	TRBD2	-	TRBJ2-2	TGCGCCAGCAGCTTAGCGGGAGTCGGGACCGGGGAGCTGTTTTTT	CASSLAGVGTGELFF
TRBV4-3	-	-	TRBJ2-2	TGCGCCAGCAGCCAAGAACGGGAGAGAAACACCGGGGAGCTGTTTTTT	CASSQERERNTGELFF
TRBV27	TRBD2	-	TRBJ2-1	TGTGCCAGCAGTGGGACTAGCGGAACCTCCTACAATGAGCAGTTCTTC	CASSGTSGTSYNEQFF
TRBV6-5	-	-	TRBJ2-1	TGTGCCAGCAGCGGGGACTCTCCAGGCAATGAGCAGTTCTTC	CASSGDSPGNEQFF
TRBV9	TRBD1	-	TRBJ2-5	TGTGCCAGCAGCTTCGGACAGGGAGCAGAGACCCAGTACTTC	CASSFGQGAETQYF
TRBV25-1	TRBD1	-	TRBJ1-2	TGTGCCAGCAGTGAAATCGGGTCAGGGGGCAGTGGCTACACCTTC	CASSEIGSGGSGYTF
TRBV7-3	TRBD2	-	TRBJ2-7	TGTGCCAGCAGCTCGACATACCTCGGGGAGCGGGAGGCCTACGAGCAGTACTTC	CASSSTYLGEREAYEQYF
TRBV5-1	-	-	TRBJ2-2	TGCGCCAGCAGACGGTACACCGGGGAGCTGTTTTTT	CASRRYTGELFF
TRBV28	-	-	TRBJ1-2	TGTGCCAGCAGCCTGAGGTCTATGTACGGCTACACCTTC	CASSLRSMYGYTF
TRBV6-5	-	-	TRBJ2-7	TGTGCCAGCGGAGGGGGCAAAACCTTTTCCTACGAGCAGTACTTC	CASGGGKTFSYEQYF
TRBV11-3	-	-	TRBJ2-7	TGTGCCAGCAGCTTAGAGCTGGGGTCAGCGGCCGAGCAGTACTTC	CASSLELGSAAEQYF
TRBV4-2	TRBD1	-	TRBJ1-2	TGTGCCAGCAGCCAAGCGGAGGGGGCGGTGTATGGCTACACCTTC	CASSQAEGAVYGYTF
TRBV4-1	TRBD1	-	TRBJ2-4	TGCGCCAGCAGCCAAGGACAGGGAAGGATAGCCAAAAACATTCAGTACTTC	CASSQGQGRIAKNIQYF
TRBV18	-	once	TRBJ1-5	TGTGCCAGCTCATCAGGGGACCAGCCCCAGCATTTT	CASSSGDQPQHF
TRBV7-9	TRBD2	-	TRBJ2-5	TGTGCCAGCAGCTCTTGGACTAGTTCGATCCGTACGCAGTACTTC	CASSSWTSSIRTQYF
TRBV5-1	TRBD2	-	TRBJ2-5	TGCGCCAGCAGCTTGGCTGGGTCAGCGGGAGGCGGGGAGACCCAGTACTTC	CASSLAGSAGGGETQYF
TRBV5-4	-	-	TRBJ2-1	TGTGCCAGCAGCCAGGACACAGGGAACTCCTACAATGAGCAGTTCTTC	CASSQDTGNSYNEQFF
TRBV10-2	TRBD1	-	TRBJ2-7	TGCGCCAGCACTCTGGAAGGACAGGGTCTTTACGAGCAGTACTTC	CASTLEGQGLYEQYF
TRBV10-1	TRBD2	-	TRBJ2-1	TGCGCCAGCAACGGGACTAGCGACTACAATGAGCAGTTCTTC	CASNGTSDYNEQFF
TRBV2	-	-	TRBJ2-7	TGTGCCAGCAGTGAACGTGTAATCTCTTACGAGCAGTACTTC	CASSERVISYEQYF
TRBV11-2	-	-	TRBJ2-1	TGTGCCAGCAGCTTAGACACATACAATGAGCAGTTCTTC	CASSLDTYNEQFF
TRBV21-1	-	few	TRBJ1-2	TGTGCCAGCACCGAGGTGAATGCCGTCTATGGCTACACCTTC	CASTEVNAVYGYTF
TRBV6-5	-	-	TRBJ2-2	TGTGCCAGCAGGTCGGGGTACACGAACACCGGGGAGCTGTTTTTT	CASRSGYTNTGELFF
TRBV4-3	TRBD2	-	TRBJ2-7	TGCGCCAGCAGCCAACGCGGGGGCGAGCAGTACTTC	CASSQRGGEQYF
TRBV5-1	TRBD2	-	TRBJ2-7	TGCGCCAGCAGTCCTAGCGGGAGGTTAGAGTCCTACGAGCAGTACTTC	CASSPSGRLESYEQYF
TRBV10-2	-	-	TRBJ2-1	TGCGCCAGCACGTTAAAGGCGGAGCCCAATGAGCAGTTCTTC	CASTLKAEPNEQFF
TRBV7-2	TRBD1	-	TRBJ2-7	TGTGCCAGCAGCTTGACAGGGGGCAACGAGCAGTACTTC	CASSLTGGNEQYF
TRBV4-2	-	-	TRBJ1-2	TGTGCCAGCAGCCAAGACAGCTATGGCTACACCTTC	CASSQDSYGYTF
TRBV19	TRBD2	-	TRBJ2-1	TGTGCCAGTAGCCTTGTCCTAGCGGGGTACAATGAGCAGTTCTTC	CASSLVLAGYNEQFF
TRBV7-2	-	-	TRBJ2-7	TGTGCCAGCAGCATAATGCCGGGAGCACCCCCCTACGAGCAGTACTTC	CASSIMPGAPPYEQYF
TRBV9	TRBD2	once	TRBJ2-6	TGTGCCAGCAGCGTGACTAGCGGGCATTCTGGGGCCAACGTCCTGACTTTC	CASSVTSGHSGANVLTF
TRBV6-5	-	once	TRBJ2-2	TGTGCCAGCAGTTCCGGACTGGTCACCGGGGAGCTGTTTTTT	CASSSGLVTGELFF
TRBV9	TRBD1	once	TRBJ2-2	TGTGCCAGCAGCGGGGGGACAGGGTACACCGGGGAGCTGTTTTTT	CASSGGTGYTGELFF
TRBV5-5	TRBD2	-	TRBJ2-1	TGTGCCAGCAGCTTGGAGCGGGAGAGCTCCTACAATGAGCAGTTCTTC	CASSLERESSYNEQFF